This T cell receptor (beta chain) was sequenced in a study of T cells in localized non-small cell lung cancer. The assay was immunoSEQ multiplex PCR, and TCRdb's table has in-frame clones only and misses some. The sample includes 5,500 to 7,000 clones, 75% to 85% of them seen just once. Regarding the study as a whole: The study linked higher blood T cell density to longer overall survival. There was higher T cell clonality in uninvolved adjacent lung than in tumor, and it was highest there. There were a median around 59 of the top 100 tumor clones appearing in adjacent lung. The study sequenced only one region of the tumor. As a result, intratumor heterogeneity could not be excluded and remains possible.

This clone was picked up a small number of times. Its target is not known. Germline V CDR1 and CDR2: MNHNS, SASEGT. The CDR3 runs to 15 residues. The junction had 4 bases not matched to a gene; V was cut back by 5 bases and J by 4 bases. The V and J genes are TRBV6-1 and TRBJ2-1; 11 nucleotides align to TRBD2. The clonotype comes from an older female donor with stage II lung adenocarcinoma. The specimen was peripheral blood mononuclear cells, collected before any cancer treatment. The CDR3 here is CASSPSGGTYNEQFF. For the CDR3, the DNA is TGTGCCAGCAGTCCTAGCGGGGGGACTTACAATGAGCAGTTCTTC.